The 17 T cell receptor beta chains below were found in one sample sequenced in a study of T cell responses to AZD1222 COVID-19 vaccine. Profiled with immunoSEQ multiplex PCR; TCRdb holds only in-frame clones, not every one. The sample lists 95,000 to 150,000 clones, 87% occurring once. The sequences come from peripheral blood, collected 28 days after the second AZD1222 dose. All receptors come from an adult who received the AZD1222 COVID-19 vaccine.

The chain joins TRBV11-2 to TRBJ1-1; tentative D call: TRBD1 (6 bases). The germline V gene encodes CDR1 SGHAT and CDR2 FQNNGV. The CDR3 consists of 15 residues. The V end was cut by 5 bases, the J end by 2 bases, with 15 bases between. CDR3 in amino acids: CASSRYPGANTEAFF. The CDR3 nucleotides are TGTGCCAGCAGCCGATACCCAGGGGCAAACACTGAAGCTTTCTTT.

In this sample, this clone turned up a few times. CDR3 sequence: CAWSVRLGGNQPQHF. The CDR3 coding sequence is TGTGCCTGGAGTGTTCGGCTCGGGGGCAATCAGCCCCAGCATTTT. The chain links TRBV30 to TRBJ1-5; D unresolved. The CDR3 is made up of 15 amino acids. V was clipped by 0 bases and J by 2 bases, with 11 bases between them. Germline assignment: CDR1 GTSNPN and CDR2 SVGIG (reference sequence).

The chain is built from TRBV25-1 and TRBJ1-2; TRBD1 matches at 8 bases. The junction had 3 bases not matched to a gene; V was cut back by 4 bases and J by 8 bases. The germline gives CDR1 MGHDK, CDR2 SYGVNS. CDR3 length: 12 amino acids. CDR3 sequence reads: CASSGTGIGYTF. The CDR3, as DNA: TGTGCCAGCAGTGGGACAGGGATCGGCTACACCTTC.

This chain connects TRBV7-9 to TRBJ1-3, with 8 bases that match TRBD1. There are 14 residues in the CDR3. Trimming took 6 bases from V and 2 from J; bases not matched to a gene: 3. Germline CDR1 is SEHNR and CDR2 is FQNEAQ (reference sequence). The CDR3 here is CASRPDRAGNTIYF. CDR3 in DNA: TGTGCCAGCAGACCGGACAGGGCTGGAAACACCATATATTTT.

CDR3: CASSLSGRGEKLFF. CDR3 bases: TGTGCCAGCAGTTTATCAGGCAGGGGGGAAAAACTGTTTTTT. This rearrangement joins TRBV28 to TRBJ1-4, with 7 bases matching TRBD1. CDR1 MDHEN and CDR2 SYDVKM come from the germline V gene. The CDR3 is 14 amino acids. With V trimmed by 1 base and J by 8 bases, 4 bases remained unmatched.

The chain has TRBV7-9 and TRBJ1-1; no reliable D call. The CDR3 extends over 12 amino acids. The germline CDR1 and CDR2 sequences are SEHNR and FQNEAQ (reference sequence). V dropped 3 bases and J dropped 11 bases, with 13 bases sitting between them. The CDR3 sequence: CASSLADGQAFF. The CDR3 region has the DNA TGTGCCAGCAGCTTGGCGGACGGTCAGGCTTTCTTT.

The V and J genes are TRBV2 and TRBJ2-1; 8 positions match TRBD2. Germline values: CDR1 SNHLY, CDR2 FYNNEI. Trimming took 8 bases from V and 9 from J; bases not matched to a gene: 18. This CDR3 has 16 residues. The CDR3 here is CASASRRASGRGEQFF. The CDR3 bases are TGTGCCAGCGCCTCCCGGCGGGCTAGCGGGCGGGGTGAGCAGTTCTTC.

V is TRBV4-2 and J is TRBJ2-7; D remains ambiguous. The V gene lost 4 bases and the J gene lost 9 bases, with 19 bases spanning the gap. The CDR3 covers 14 residues. Germline lookup yields CDR1 LGHNA and CDR2 YNFKEQ. The CDR3 DNA reads TGTGCCAGCAGCCTTTTGGCCGAGTCCGCCGGGCAGTACTTC. It translates to CASSLLAESAGQYF.

The CDR3 DNA reads as TGCAGCGTCGGAGGAGTCAATCAGCCCCAGCATTTT. Translation gives CSVGGVNQPQHF. This chain links TRBV29-1 with TRBJ1-5; D ambiguous. The CDR3 consists of 12 residues. Germline V gene lookup returns CDR1 SQVTM and CDR2 ANQGSEA. The ends were cut back, 6 bases at V and 3 bases at J, with 9 bases in the middle.

This clone was recorded a few times. The chain joins TRBV9 to TRBJ2-1, with 11 bases that match TRBD1. Germline V gene data show CDR1 as SGDLS and CDR2 as YYNGEE. With V trimmed by 4 bases and J by 8 bases, 5 bases remained unmatched. This CDR3 comprises 14 residues. CDR3 DNA: TGTGCCAGCAGCACACGGGACAGGGGGTATGAGCAGTTCTTC. Translating gives CASSTRDRGYEQFF.

In its sample, this clone was seen once. In DNA form, the CDR3 reads TGTGCCAGCAGCCATCGAGACAGGGGGAAGGGGGATAATTCACCCCTCCACTTT. Its translation is CASSHRDRGKGDNSPLHF. V usage is TRBV3-1 (or the pseudogene TRBV3-2) and J usage is TRBJ1-6; 9 bases match TRBD1. V was clipped by 3 bases and J by 5 bases; unmatched bases: 11. This CDR3 has 18 residues. Germline CDR1 and CDR2: LGHDT and YNNKEL (reference sequence).

The V call is TRBV9, the J call TRBJ2-2; 9 bases agree with TRBD1. CDR1 is SGDLS and CDR2 is YYNGEE in the germline V gene. This CDR3 contains 14 residues. Trimming cost V 5 bases and J 4 bases; bases outside gene matches: 3. CDR3 in DNA: TGTGCCAGCAGGGGGACAGGGCTCACCGGGGAGCTGTTTTTT. It translates to CASRGTGLTGELFF. Full variable domain (missing parts from reference TRBV9 and TRBJ2-2): DSGVTQTPKHLITATGQRVTLRCSPRSGDLSVYWYQQSLDQGLQFLIQYYNGEERAKGNILERFSAQQFPDLHSELNLSSLELGDSALYFCASRGTGLTGELFFGEGSRLTVL.

The chain uses TRBV7-8 and TRBJ2-1; 10 bases align to TRBD2. The J segment lost 6 bases and the V segment lost 3 bases, leaving 11 bases of the junction unmatched. CDR1 and CDR2 from the germline V gene are SGHVS and FQNEAQ. There are 17 residues in the CDR3. CDR3 sequence: CASSFQSGGAGRNEQFF. For the CDR3, the DNA is TGTGCCAGCAGCTTCCAGAGCGGGGGGGCCGGTCGCAATGAGCAGTTCTTC.

This sequence joins TRBV3-1 (or the pseudogene TRBV3-2) and TRBJ1-6; D gene ambiguous. Trimming took off 0 bases at V and 5 bases at J, with 17 bases between the two ends. Germline CDR1 reads LGHDT; CDR2 reads YNNKEL (reference sequence). The CDR3 totals 18 residues. CDR3 in DNA: TGTGCCAGCAGCCAAGATAGAGTCCAATCCAACCATAATTCACCCCTCCACTTT. It yields the protein CASSQDRVQSNHNSPLHF.

This chain joins TRBV5-4 and TRBJ1-2; D call uncertain. V lost 0 bases and J lost 4, with 7 bases in between. The CDR3 runs 13 residues. Germline V gene sequence: CDR1 SGHNT, CDR2 YYREEE (reference sequence). The chain's CDR3 is CASSLGGSYGYTF. The CDR3 coding sequence is TGTGCCAGCAGCTTGGGAGGAAGCTATGGCTACACCTTC.

The chain recombines TRBV6-2 or TRBV6-3 with TRBJ1-2; D unclear. This CDR3 region has 14 residues. The V gene's germline CDR1 is MNHEY and CDR2 SVGEGT. V lost 0 bases and J lost 4, with 9 bases in between. CDR3 bases: TGTGCCAGCAGTTACTCGAACAGCTTCTATGGCTACACCTTC. This gives the protein CASSYSNSFYGYTF.

The chain carries TRBV3-1 (or the pseudogene TRBV3-2) and TRBJ1-5; D not resolved. V lost 4 bases to trimming and J lost 4 bases, with 8 bases between them. The CDR3 has 13 amino acids. Germline-derived CDR1 and CDR2 are LGHDT and YNNKEL (reference sequence). CDR3: CASSLGRNQPQHF. The CDR3, as DNA: TGTGCCAGCAGCCTTGGACGGAATCAGCCCCAGCATTTT.